A single sample gave rise to the 2 T cell receptor beta chains below, sequenced in a study of control samples from healthy donors and cancer patients. Profiled with immunoSEQ multiplex PCR; TCRdb holds only in-frame clones, not every one. The profile shows around 59,000 clones, approximately 92% of them singletons. Sequenced material: PBMCs. Receptors originate from a middle-aged man with colorectal cancer.

This clone was seen once. The CDR3 DNA reads TGTGCCAGAGTAACCGGGACAGGGGCCGAGCAGTACTTC. Protein product: CARVTGTGAEQYF. This rearrangement joins TRBV6-5 to TRBJ2-7; 10 bases fit TRBD1. From germline, CDR1 is MNHEY and CDR2 SVGAGI. The CDR3 extends over 13 amino acids. J lost 6 bases, V lost 9 bases, and 8 bases had no gene match.

The CDR3 reads CASSTTSYNEQFF. CDR3 DNA sequence: TGTGCCAGCAGCACGACTAGTTACAATGAGCAGTTCTTC. This chain links TRBV5-4 with TRBJ2-1; D might be TRBD2 (6 bases). This CDR3 has 13 residues. From germline, CDR1 is SGHNT and CDR2 YYREEE (reference sequence). V shed 4 bases and J shed 4 bases, with 9 bases lying between them.